This T cell receptor (beta chain) derives from a study of cytomegalovirus exposure and HLA in healthy donors. Study outcomes and limitations: Reportedly, diagnosis of cytomegalovirus status by the classifier showed high specificity and sensitivity.

Details on this clone: Antigen specificity is unknown.

Sequencing was performed with immunoSEQ multiplex PCR; in TCRdb, only in-frame clones are kept and a portion is missing. The sample includes over 45,000 clones, roughly 85% of them seen just once. This TCR derives from a woman in her 30s in good health and CMV-seronegative. The material sequenced was PBMCs.

The CDR3: CASSLSLIGGYGYTF. CDR3 sequence (DNA): TGTGCCAGCAGTTTAAGTCTTATCGGGGGCTATGGCTACACCTTC. V gene TRBV27 combines with J gene TRBJ1-2, with D perhaps matching TRBD1 (5 bases). CDR3 length: 15 amino acids. Germline V gene data show CDR1 as MNHEY and CDR2 as SMNVEV (reference sequence). The V end lost 2 bases, the J end lost 4 bases, and 14 bases lay between the germline ends.